Each of the 16 T cell receptor beta chains below was sequenced from the same sample in a study of T cell responses to AZD1222 COVID-19 vaccine. The data were produced by immunoSEQ multiplex PCR, yet TCRdb's version contains in-frame clones alone and is incomplete. The sample includes some 110,000 clones, 80% to 85% seen only once; the top ten take 9.4%. The sample here was peripheral blood, taken on day 0 of AZD1222 vaccination. The receptors here all came from an adult in good health.

The chain carries TRBV28 and TRBJ1-2; 12 bases line up with TRBD1. Germline V CDR1 and CDR2: MDHEN, SYDVKM. V shed 5 bases, J shed 8 bases, and the junction held 9 bases outside the gene matches. CDR3 size: 15 residues. CDR3 amino acids: CASSTPGTGGEGYTF. CDR3 in DNA: TGTGCCAGCAGTACCCCCGGGACAGGGGGCGAGGGCTACACCTTC.

The V call is TRBV27, the J call TRBJ2-5; the match to TRBD1 covers 7 bases. This CDR3 is 15 amino acids long. V was clipped by 8 bases and J by 0 bases; unmatched bases: 9. Germline V gives CDR1 MNHEY, CDR2 SMNVEV (reference sequence). The CDR3 coding sequence is TGTGCCAGCGGTGAAATCAGGGGGTACCAAGAGACCCAGTACTTC. Its protein product is CASGEIRGYQETQYF.

This clone occurred once. The rearrangement uses TRBV5-1 and TRBJ2-3; D gene ambiguous. Trimming stripped 0 bases from V and 4 bases from J, with 3 bases between. Looked up from germline, CDR1 is SGHRS and CDR2 is YFSETQ. This CDR3 region has 12 residues. The CDR3: CASSLDSDTQYF. CDR3 bases: TGCGCCAGCAGCTTGGATTCAGATACGCAGTATTTT.

V and J are TRBV6-5 and TRBJ1-4; 8 bases match TRBD1. This CDR3 is built from 16 residues. Germline V gene lookup returns CDR1 MNHEY and CDR2 SVGAGI. V shed 2 bases, J shed 7 bases, and the junction held 9 bases outside the gene matches. CDR3 DNA: TGTGCCAGCAGTTACACTGGGGCAGGGGGCGGTGAAAAACTGTTTTTT. Translated, it gives CASSYTGAGGGEKLFF.

In its sample, this clone was seen once. The V call is TRBV27, the J call TRBJ1-2, with TRBD1 as a possible D gene (6 bases). Germline V gene data show CDR1 as MNHEY and CDR2 as SMNVEV (reference sequence). V lost 6 bases and J lost 7, with 15 bases in between. CDR3 size: 13 residues. Here the CDR3 reads CASSTQQGFGYTF. In DNA form, the CDR3 reads TGTGCCAGCAGCACACAGCAGGGGTTTGGCTACACCTTC.

CDR3 sequence: CASSLGGVVPNEKLFF. The CDR3 region has the DNA TGTGCCAGCAGCTTGGGGGGGGTGGTGCCTAATGAAAAACTGTTTTTT. This rearrangement joins TRBV7-2 to TRBJ1-4, with a weak D call TRBD1 (5 bases). The germline gives CDR1 SGHTA, CDR2 FQGNSA. The CDR3 has 16 residues. V lost 3 bases, J lost 3 bases, and 14 bases lay in between.

V and J are TRBV19 and TRBJ1-1; D is unclear. Trimming cost V 6 bases and J 5 bases, with 7 bases left between them. Per germline, CDR1 LNHDA and CDR2 SQIVND (reference sequence). The CDR3 sequence is 11 residues long. For the CDR3, the DNA is TGTGCCAGTAGGATGGGGACTGAAGCTTTCTTT. The encoded protein is CASRMGTEAFF.

J is TRBJ2-5 and V is TRBV24-1; 7 bases are shared with TRBD1. The V gene's germline CDR1 is KGHDR and CDR2 SFDVKD. CDR3 length equals 15 residues. After removal of 3 bases from V and 1 base from J, the junction contained 4 bases not matched to a gene. The CDR3 region is CATSDTRTGQETQYF. CDR3 nucleotide sequence: TGTGCCACCAGTGATACAAGGACAGGCCAAGAGACCCAGTACTTC.

This chain links TRBV4-1 with TRBJ2-7; 7 bases are shared with TRBD1. Trimming cost V 4 bases and J 4 bases; bases outside gene matches: 10. This CDR3 contains 15 residues. Germline CDR1 is MGHRA and CDR2 is YSYEKL. The CDR3 sequence: CASSRGQDGIYEQYF. As DNA, the CDR3 is TGCGCCAGCAGCCGCGGACAGGACGGTATTTACGAGCAGTACTTC.

The genes are TRBV7-2 and TRBJ2-1, with D perhaps given as TRBD1 or TRBD2 (6 bases each). The germline V gene encodes CDR1 SGHTA and CDR2 FQGNSA. This CDR3 is 15 amino acids long. The ends were cut back, 3 bases at V and 6 bases at J, with 15 bases in the middle. Written as DNA, the CDR3 is TGTGCCAGCAGCTTGTGGGGGGCCCAAGGCAATGAGCAGTTCTTC. Its protein product is CASSLWGAQGNEQFF.

The chain joins TRBV7-9 to TRBJ1-3; D gene ambiguous. The germline V gene encodes CDR1 SEHNR and CDR2 FQNEAQ (reference sequence). The CDR3 is made up of 15 amino acids. Trimming pared 5 bases from V and 3 bases from J, leaving 14 bases between. The CDR3 DNA reads TGTGCCAGCAGCATCGCCAGTATGCGTGGAAACACCATATATTTT. Translating gives CASSIASMRGNTIYF.

This chain uses TRBV5-5 with TRBJ2-7; no firm D call. Trimming removed 1 base from V and 2 bases from J, with 10 bases in between. The CDR3 spans 14 residues. Germline CDR1 reads SGHKS; CDR2 reads YYEKEE (reference sequence). Here the CDR3 DNA reads TGTGCCAGCAGCTTGAGGGCAGGCCCCTACGAGCAGTACTTC. Translating gives CASSLRAGPYEQYF.

The chain employs TRBV7-3 and TRBJ2-5; D is ambiguous. Germline-derived CDR1 and CDR2 are SGHTA and FQGTGA. This CDR3 is built from 13 residues. V was cut by 2 bases and J by 3 bases, with 7 bases left in between. As DNA, the CDR3 is TGTGCCAGCAGCTTATCTGAAGAAGAGACCCAGTACTTC. Its protein product is CASSLSEEETQYF.

V is TRBV19 and J is TRBJ2-6; D gene unclear. The ends were cut back, 4 bases at V and 0 bases at J, with 7 bases in the middle. There are 15 residues in the CDR3. Germline values: CDR1 LNHDA, CDR2 SQIVND (reference sequence). The CDR3 loop reads CASSRRDSGANVLTF. For the CDR3, the DNA is TGTGCCAGTAGTAGGAGAGACTCTGGGGCCAACGTCCTGACTTTC.

The V gene is TRBV28, the J gene TRBJ1-2, with D possibly being TRBD1 (6 bases). V was cut by 1 base and J by 3 bases, with 9 bases left in between. The length of the CDR3 is 14 residues. CDR1 MDHEN and CDR2 SYDVKM come from the germline V gene. The CDR3 DNA reads TGTGCCAGCAGTTTATTGGGGGGCGACTATGGCTACACCTTC. This codes for CASSLLGGDYGYTF.

The CDR3 reads CASSQRIGTDTQYF. The CDR3 DNA reads as TGCGCCAGCAGCCAGAGGATCGGAACAGATACGCAGTATTTT. The chain employs TRBV4-1 and TRBJ2-3; no reliable D call. V was pared by 3 bases and J by 3 bases, with 10 bases between. In germline, CDR1 is MGHRA, CDR2 YSYEKL. The CDR3 runs 14 residues.